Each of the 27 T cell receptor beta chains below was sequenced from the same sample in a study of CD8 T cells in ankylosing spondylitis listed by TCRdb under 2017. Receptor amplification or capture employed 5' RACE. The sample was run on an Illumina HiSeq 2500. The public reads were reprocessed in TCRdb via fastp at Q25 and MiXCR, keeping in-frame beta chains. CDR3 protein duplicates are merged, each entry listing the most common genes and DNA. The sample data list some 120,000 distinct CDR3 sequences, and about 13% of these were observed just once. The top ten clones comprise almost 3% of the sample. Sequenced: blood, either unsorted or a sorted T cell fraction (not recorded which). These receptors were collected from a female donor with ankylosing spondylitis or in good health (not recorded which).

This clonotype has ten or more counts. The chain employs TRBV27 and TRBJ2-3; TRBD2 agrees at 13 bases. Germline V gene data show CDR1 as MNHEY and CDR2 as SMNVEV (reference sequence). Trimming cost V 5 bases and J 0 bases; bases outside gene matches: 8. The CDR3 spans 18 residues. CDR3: CASSLRLAGGHSTDTQYF. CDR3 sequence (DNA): TGTGCCAGCAGTCTCCGACTAGCGGGAGGACATAGCACAGATACGCAGTATTTT.

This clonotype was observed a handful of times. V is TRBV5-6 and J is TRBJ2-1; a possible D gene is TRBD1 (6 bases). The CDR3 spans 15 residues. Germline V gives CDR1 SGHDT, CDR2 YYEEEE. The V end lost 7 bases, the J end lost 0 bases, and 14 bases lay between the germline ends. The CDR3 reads CASPRTADSYNEQFF. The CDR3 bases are TGTGCCAGCCCCCGGACAGCCGACTCCTACAATGAGCAGTTCTTC.

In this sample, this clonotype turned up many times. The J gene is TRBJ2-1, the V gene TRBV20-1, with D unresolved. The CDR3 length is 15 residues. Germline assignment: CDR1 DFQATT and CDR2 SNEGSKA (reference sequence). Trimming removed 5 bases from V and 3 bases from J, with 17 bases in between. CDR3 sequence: CSARPLIGRYNEQFF. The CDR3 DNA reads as TGCAGTGCTCGACCTCTAATAGGCCGCTACAATGAGCAGTTCTTC.

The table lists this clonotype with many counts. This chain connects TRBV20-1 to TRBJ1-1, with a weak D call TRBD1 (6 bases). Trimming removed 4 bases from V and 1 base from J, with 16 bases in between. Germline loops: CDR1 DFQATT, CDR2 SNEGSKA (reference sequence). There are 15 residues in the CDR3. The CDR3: CSAKLNRAQNTEAFF. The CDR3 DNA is TGCAGTGCTAAATTAAACAGGGCCCAGAACACTGAAGCTTTCTTT.

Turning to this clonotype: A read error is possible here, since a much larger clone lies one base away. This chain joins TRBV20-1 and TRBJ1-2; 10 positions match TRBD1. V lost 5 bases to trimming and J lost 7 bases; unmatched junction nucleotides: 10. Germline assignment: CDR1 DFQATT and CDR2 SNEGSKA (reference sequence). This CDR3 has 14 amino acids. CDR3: CSARKPGQGFGYTF. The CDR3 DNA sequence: TGCAGTGCTCGGAAACCGGGACAGGGGTTTGGCTACACCTTC.

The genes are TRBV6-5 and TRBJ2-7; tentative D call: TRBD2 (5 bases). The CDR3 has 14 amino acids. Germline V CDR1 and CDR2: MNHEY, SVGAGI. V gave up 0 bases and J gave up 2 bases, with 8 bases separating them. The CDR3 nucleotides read TGTGCCAGCAGTTACTCCGGGGAAGCCTACGAGCAGTACTTC. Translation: CASSYSGEAYEQYF.

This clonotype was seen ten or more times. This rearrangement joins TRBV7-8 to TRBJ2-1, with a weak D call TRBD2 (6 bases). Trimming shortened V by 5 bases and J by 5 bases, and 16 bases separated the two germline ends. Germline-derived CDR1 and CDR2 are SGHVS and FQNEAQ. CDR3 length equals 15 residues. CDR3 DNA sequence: TGTGCCAGCAGCCCCCCCGGGACTGCCCACAATGAGCAGTTCTTC. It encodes CASSPPGTAHNEQFF.

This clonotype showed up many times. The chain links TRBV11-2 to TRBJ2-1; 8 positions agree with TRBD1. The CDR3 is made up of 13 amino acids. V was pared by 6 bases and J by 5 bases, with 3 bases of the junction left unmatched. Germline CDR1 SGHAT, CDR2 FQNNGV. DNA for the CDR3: TGTGCCAGCAGTTCGGACAGGGACAATGAGCAGTTCTTC. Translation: CASSSDRDNEQFF.

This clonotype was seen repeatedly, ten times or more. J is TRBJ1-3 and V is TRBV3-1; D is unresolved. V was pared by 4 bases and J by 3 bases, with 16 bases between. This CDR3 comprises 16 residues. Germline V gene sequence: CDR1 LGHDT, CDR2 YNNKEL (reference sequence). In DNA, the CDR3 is TGTGCCAGCAGCCCTAGTCTGAAAGTTCATGGAAACACCATATATTTT. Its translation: CASSPSLKVHGNTIYF.

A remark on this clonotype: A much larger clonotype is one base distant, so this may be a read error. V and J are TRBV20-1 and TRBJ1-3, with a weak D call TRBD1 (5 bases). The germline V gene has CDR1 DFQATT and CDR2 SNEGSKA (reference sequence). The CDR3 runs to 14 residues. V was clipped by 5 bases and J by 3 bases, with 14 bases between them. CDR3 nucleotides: TGCAGTGCTTACCAGTGGGGGTATGGAAACACCATATATTTT. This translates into CSAYQWGYGNTIYF.

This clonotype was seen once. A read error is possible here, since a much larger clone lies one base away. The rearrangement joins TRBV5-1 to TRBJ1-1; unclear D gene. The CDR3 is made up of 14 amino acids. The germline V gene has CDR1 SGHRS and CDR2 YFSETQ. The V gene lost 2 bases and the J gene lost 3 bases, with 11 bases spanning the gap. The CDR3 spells CASSFAPVDTEAFF. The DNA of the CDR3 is TGCGCCAGCAGCTTCGCCCCGGTGGACACTGAAGCTTTCTTT.

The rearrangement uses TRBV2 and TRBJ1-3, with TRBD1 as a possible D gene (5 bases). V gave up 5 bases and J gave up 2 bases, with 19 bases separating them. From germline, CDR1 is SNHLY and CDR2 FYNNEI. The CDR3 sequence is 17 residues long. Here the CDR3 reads CASSSSGTAFTGNTIYF. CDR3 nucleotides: TGTGCCAGCAGTAGCTCTGGGACCGCCTTTACTGGAAACACCATATATTTT.

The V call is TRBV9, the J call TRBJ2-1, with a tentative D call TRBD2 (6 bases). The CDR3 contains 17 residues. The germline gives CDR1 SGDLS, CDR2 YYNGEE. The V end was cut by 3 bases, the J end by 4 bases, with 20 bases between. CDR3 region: CASSDKSGSGYYNEQFF. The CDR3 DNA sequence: TGTGCCAGCAGCGATAAGAGCGGGTCCGGCTATTACAATGAGCAGTTCTTC.

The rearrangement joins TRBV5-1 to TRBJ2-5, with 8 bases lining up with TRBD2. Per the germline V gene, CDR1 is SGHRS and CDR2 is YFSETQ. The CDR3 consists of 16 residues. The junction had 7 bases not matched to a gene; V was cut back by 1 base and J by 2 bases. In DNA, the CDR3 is TGCGCCAGCAGCTTGCTCTTAGCGGGAACTCAAGAGACCCAGTACTTC. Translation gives CASSLLLAGTQETQYF.

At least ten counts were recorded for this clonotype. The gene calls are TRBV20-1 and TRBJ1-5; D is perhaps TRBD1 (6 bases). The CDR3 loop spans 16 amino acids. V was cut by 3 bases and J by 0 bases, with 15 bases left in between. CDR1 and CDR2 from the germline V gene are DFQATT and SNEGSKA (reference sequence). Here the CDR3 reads CSARGHLTYSNQPQHF. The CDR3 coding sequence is TGCAGTGCTAGGGGACACCTAACTTATAGCAATCAGCCCCAGCATTTT.

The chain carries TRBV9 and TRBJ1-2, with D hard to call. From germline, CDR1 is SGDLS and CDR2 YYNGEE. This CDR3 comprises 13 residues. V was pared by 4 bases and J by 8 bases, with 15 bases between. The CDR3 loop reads CASSSEGYEGYTF. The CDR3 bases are TGTGCCAGCAGCTCGGAAGGGTATGAAGGCTACACCTTC.

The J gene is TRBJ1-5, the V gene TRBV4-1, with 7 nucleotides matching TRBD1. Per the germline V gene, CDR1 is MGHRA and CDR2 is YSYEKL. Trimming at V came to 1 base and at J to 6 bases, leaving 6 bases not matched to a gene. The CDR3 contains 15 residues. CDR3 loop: CASSQGGAGGQPQHF. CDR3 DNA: TGCGCCAGCAGCCAAGGAGGGGCAGGGGGTCAGCCCCAGCATTTT.

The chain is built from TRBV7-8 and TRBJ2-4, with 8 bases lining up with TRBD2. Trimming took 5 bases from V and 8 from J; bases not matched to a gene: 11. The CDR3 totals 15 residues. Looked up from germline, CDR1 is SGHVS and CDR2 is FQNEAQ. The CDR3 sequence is CASSPRVAGSHIQYF. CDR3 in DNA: TGTGCCAGCAGCCCGAGAGTAGCGGGGTCGCACATTCAGTACTTC.

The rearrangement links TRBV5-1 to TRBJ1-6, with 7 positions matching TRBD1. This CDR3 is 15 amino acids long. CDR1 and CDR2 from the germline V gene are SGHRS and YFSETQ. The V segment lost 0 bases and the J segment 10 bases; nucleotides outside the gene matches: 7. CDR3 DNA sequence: TGCGCCAGCAGCTTGGAGGCAGGGGGAAACTCACCCCTCCACTTT. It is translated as CASSLEAGGNSPLHF.

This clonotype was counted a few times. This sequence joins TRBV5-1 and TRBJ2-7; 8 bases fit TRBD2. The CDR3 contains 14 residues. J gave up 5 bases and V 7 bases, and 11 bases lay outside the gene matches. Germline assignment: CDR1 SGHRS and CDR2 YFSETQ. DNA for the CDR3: TGCGCCAGCGCCCCCGAGCGGGAGATCAACGAGCAGTACTTC. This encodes CASAPEREINEQYF. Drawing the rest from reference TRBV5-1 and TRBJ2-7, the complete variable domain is KAGVTQTPRYLIKTRGQQVTLSCSPISGHRSVSWYQQTPGQGLQFLFEYFSETQRNKGNFPGRFSGRQFSNSRSEMNVSTLELGDSALYLCASAPEREINEQYFGPGTRLTVT.

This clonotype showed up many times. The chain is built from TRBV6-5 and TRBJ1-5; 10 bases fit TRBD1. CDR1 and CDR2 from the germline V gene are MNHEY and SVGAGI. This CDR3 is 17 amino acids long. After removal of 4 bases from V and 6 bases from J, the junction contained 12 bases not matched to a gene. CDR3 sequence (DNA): TGTGCCAGCAGTTCTCAATACCTGGACAGGGGGAGTCAGCCCCAGCATTTT. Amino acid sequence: CASSSQYLDRGSQPQHF.

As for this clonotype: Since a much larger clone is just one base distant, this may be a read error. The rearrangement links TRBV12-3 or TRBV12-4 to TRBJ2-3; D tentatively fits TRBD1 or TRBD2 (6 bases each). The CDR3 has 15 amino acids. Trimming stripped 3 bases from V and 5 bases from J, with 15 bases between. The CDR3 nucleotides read TGTGCCAGCAGTTTGCCGGGGGCGAGCGGAGATACGCAGTATTTT. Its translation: CASSLPGASGDTQYF.

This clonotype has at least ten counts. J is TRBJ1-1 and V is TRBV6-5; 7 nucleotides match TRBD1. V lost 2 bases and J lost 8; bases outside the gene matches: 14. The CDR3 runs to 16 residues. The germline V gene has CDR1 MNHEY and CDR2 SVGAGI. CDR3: CASSYGSGQRSSEAFF. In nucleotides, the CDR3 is TGTGCCAGCAGTTACGGCTCGGGACAGAGAAGTTCCGAAGCTTTCTTT.

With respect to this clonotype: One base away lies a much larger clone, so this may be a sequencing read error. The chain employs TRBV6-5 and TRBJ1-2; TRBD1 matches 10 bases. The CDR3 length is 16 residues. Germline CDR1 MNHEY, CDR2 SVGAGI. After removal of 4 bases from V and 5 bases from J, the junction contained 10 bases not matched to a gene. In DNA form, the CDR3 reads TGTGCCAGCAGTTCCGGGGAACCGGGACAGGGGTATGGCTACACCTTC. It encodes CASSSGEPGQGYGYTF.

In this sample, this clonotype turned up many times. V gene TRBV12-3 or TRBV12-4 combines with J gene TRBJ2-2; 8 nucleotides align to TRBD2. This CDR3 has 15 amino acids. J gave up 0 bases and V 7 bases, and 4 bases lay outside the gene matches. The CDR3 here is CASTPGGTNTGELFF. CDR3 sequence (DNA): TGTGCCAGCACTCCGGGGGGGACGAACACCGGGGAGCTGTTTTTT.

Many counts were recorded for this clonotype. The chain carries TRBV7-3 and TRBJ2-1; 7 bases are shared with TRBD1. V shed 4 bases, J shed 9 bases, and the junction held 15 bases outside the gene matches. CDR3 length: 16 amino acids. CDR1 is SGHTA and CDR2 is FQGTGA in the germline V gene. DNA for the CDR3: TGTGCCAGCAGCTCGCGCGACAGGGCCCCGAGGGGTGAGCAGTTCTTC. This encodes CASSSRDRAPRGEQFF.

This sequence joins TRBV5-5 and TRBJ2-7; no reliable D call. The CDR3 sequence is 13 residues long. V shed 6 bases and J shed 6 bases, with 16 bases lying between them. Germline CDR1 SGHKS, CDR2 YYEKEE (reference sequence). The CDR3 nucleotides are TGTGCCAGCACCAAATCCCCCTCTCGCGAGCAGTACTTC. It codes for CASTKSPSREQYF.